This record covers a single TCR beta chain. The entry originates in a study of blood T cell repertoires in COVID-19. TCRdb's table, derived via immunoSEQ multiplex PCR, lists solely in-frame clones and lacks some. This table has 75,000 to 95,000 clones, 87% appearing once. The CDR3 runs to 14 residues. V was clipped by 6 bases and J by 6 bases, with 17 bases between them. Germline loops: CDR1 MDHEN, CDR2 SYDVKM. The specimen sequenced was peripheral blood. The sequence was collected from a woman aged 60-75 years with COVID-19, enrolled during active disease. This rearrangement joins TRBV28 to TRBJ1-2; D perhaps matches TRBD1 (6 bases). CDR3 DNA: TGTGCCAGCAGGACCCCGGGGGGGCTGGATGGCTACACCTTC. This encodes CASRTPGGLDGYTF.